These 17 T cell receptor beta chains originate from one sample sequenced in a study of blood T cell repertoires in COVID-19. The data were produced by immunoSEQ multiplex PCR, yet TCRdb's version contains in-frame clones alone and is incomplete. The data hold 140,000 or so clones, with just under 80% observed a single time. The sequenced sample was peripheral blood. The receptors come from a woman aged 55-69 years with acute or convalescent COVID-19.

V usage is TRBV6-5 and J usage is TRBJ1-1, with 11 positions matching TRBD1. This CDR3 has 15 amino acids. V shed 7 bases, J shed 5 bases, and the junction held 9 bases outside the gene matches. Germline V gives CDR1 MNHEY, CDR2 SVGAGI. This CDR3 is CASIRDRGTLTEAFF. The CDR3 DNA sequence: TGTGCCAGCATTCGGGACAGGGGGACCTTAACTGAAGCTTTCTTT.

The rearrangement joins TRBV14 to TRBJ1-3; D unclear. Germline CDR1 and CDR2: SGHDN and FVKESK. CDR3 size: 15 residues. Trimming removed 4 bases at V and 0 bases at J, with 10 bases between. CDR3 sequence (DNA): TGTGCCAGCAGCCGACCAGGCTCCTCTGGAAACACCATATATTTT. Amino acids: CASSRPGSSGNTIYF.

The chain joins TRBV28 to TRBJ1-5, with D perhaps TRBD1 (6 bases). Germline lookup yields CDR1 MDHEN and CDR2 SYDVKM. The CDR3 is made up of 15 amino acids. V dropped 4 bases and J dropped 2 bases, with 12 bases sitting between them. The CDR3, as DNA: TGTGCCAGCAGTTGGGGCAGGGGTGGCAATCAGCCCCAGCATTTT. As protein: CASSWGRGGNQPQHF.

The rearrangement joins TRBV19 to TRBJ2-1; 10 bases are shared with TRBD1. V shed 7 bases, J shed 7 bases, and the junction held 10 bases outside the gene matches. CDR1 LNHDA and CDR2 SQIVND come from the germline V gene (reference sequence). This CDR3 comprises 15 residues. The CDR3 is CASNPMTGGWNEQFF. CDR3 DNA sequence: TGTGCCAGTAACCCCATGACAGGGGGCTGGAATGAGCAGTTCTTC.

This clone was observed once. The rearrangement uses TRBV6-5 and TRBJ2-3; 11 nucleotides agree with TRBD2. With V trimmed by 3 bases and J by 11 bases, 7 bases remained unmatched. The CDR3 spans 14 residues. Germline V gene sequence: CDR1 MNHEY, CDR2 SVGAGI. This chain's CDR3 is CASSYLLAGVRQYF. In DNA, the CDR3 is TGTGCCAGCAGTTATTTACTAGCGGGAGTAAGGCAGTATTTT.

This clone occurred once. The chain couples TRBV6-5 to TRBJ2-2; D is possibly TRBD2 (6 bases). There are 15 residues in the CDR3. V was pared by 2 bases and J by 4 bases, with 11 bases between. Germline V gene sequence: CDR1 MNHEY, CDR2 SVGAGI. CDR3 region: CASSYAGLRTGELFF. CDR3 coding DNA: TGTGCCAGCAGTTACGCGGGATTACGCACCGGGGAGCTGTTTTTT.

The genes are TRBV3-1 (or the pseudogene TRBV3-2) and TRBJ2-1; TRBD1 might be the D (5 bases). Germline lookup yields CDR1 LGHDT and CDR2 YNNKEL (reference sequence). V dropped 1 base and J dropped 2 bases, with 15 bases sitting between them. CDR3 length equals 17 residues. CDR3 amino acids: CASSQVETREPYNEQFF. The CDR3 coding sequence is TGTGCCAGCAGCCAAGTGGAAACCAGGGAACCCTACAATGAGCAGTTCTTC.

This chain links TRBV2 with TRBJ1-5; 7 nucleotides align to TRBD1. J lost 0 bases, V lost 4 bases, and 3 bases had no gene match. The CDR3 is 15 amino acids. The germline gives CDR1 SNHLY, CDR2 FYNNEI. The chain's CDR3 is CASSAGGYSNQPQHF. The CDR3 DNA follows: TGTGCCAGCAGTGCAGGGGGTTATAGCAATCAGCCCCAGCATTTT.

This sequence joins TRBV27 and TRBJ1-5; a weak D match, TRBD1 (5 bases). This CDR3 spans 14 amino acids. V gave up 3 bases and J gave up 5 bases, with 11 bases separating them. Germline V gives CDR1 MNHEY, CDR2 SMNVEV (reference sequence). CDR3 sequence reads: CASSFWGGDQPQHF. The CDR3, as DNA: TGTGCCAGCAGTTTTTGGGGGGGAGATCAGCCCCAGCATTTT.

The gene calls are TRBV5-3 and TRBJ2-5; TRBD2 agrees at 10 bases. TRBV5-3 is recorded as an ORF, its role being uncertain. V lost 4 bases to trimming and J lost 0 bases; unmatched junction nucleotides: 12. The CDR3 length is 18 residues. The CDR3: CARSPIPTTSGNQETQYF. The CDR3, as DNA: TGTGCCAGAAGCCCTATTCCCACTACTAGCGGGAACCAAGAGACCCAGTACTTC.

The sample holds many counts of this clone. The genes are TRBV20-1 and TRBJ1-1; D is perhaps TRBD1 (6 bases). This CDR3 region has 13 residues. V lost 3 bases, J lost 4 bases, and 12 bases lay in between. The V gene's germline CDR1 is DFQATT and CDR2 SNEGSKA (reference sequence). Here the CDR3 reads CSASIGQSTEAFF. The CDR3 DNA follows: TGCAGTGCTAGTATAGGACAGAGCACTGAAGCTTTCTTT.

The chain joins TRBV11-2 to TRBJ2-2; weak D call: TRBD1 (6 bases). V dropped 5 bases and J dropped 3 bases, with 10 bases sitting between them. CDR3 length: 14 amino acids. The germline V gene has CDR1 SGHAT and CDR2 FQNNGV. CDR3 region: CASSLGQHTGELFF. CDR3 DNA: TGTGCCAGCAGCCTCGGACAGCACACCGGGGAGCTGTTTTTT.

The V gene is TRBV6-5, the J gene TRBJ2-1; TRBD2 matches 7 bases. The CDR3 covers 15 residues. The germline V gene has CDR1 MNHEY and CDR2 SVGAGI. J was trimmed by 9 bases and V by 10 bases; bases with no gene match: 18. CDR3 region: CATSRPPAGFVEQFF. The DNA of the CDR3 is TGTGCCACCTCACGGCCGCCAGCGGGATTCGTTGAGCAGTTCTTC.

V gene TRBV7-8 combines with J gene TRBJ1-5; 7 bases agree with TRBD1. CDR3 size: 14 residues. CDR1 is SGHVS and CDR2 is FQNEAQ in the germline V gene. The V gene end was trimmed by 6 bases and the J gene end by 5 bases; junction bases not matched to a gene: 7. Written as DNA, the CDR3 is TGTGCCAGCAGGCGGGACAGTGGGGATCAGCCCCAGCATTTT. Translated, it gives CASRRDSGDQPQHF.

V usage is TRBV20-1 and J usage is TRBJ2-1; 7 bases align to TRBD2. This CDR3 is built from 15 residues. V lost 3 bases and J lost 0; bases outside the gene matches: 5. Germline loops: CDR1 DFQATT, CDR2 SNEGSKA (reference sequence). The CDR3 reads CSASLRESSYNEQFF. The CDR3 region has the DNA TGCAGTGCTAGTCTGCGGGAGAGCTCCTACAATGAGCAGTTCTTC.

The rearrangement joins TRBV11-2 to TRBJ1-2; tentatively, D is TRBD1 (5 bases). The germline gives CDR1 SGHAT, CDR2 FQNNGV. The CDR3 consists of 15 residues. Trimming removed 4 bases at V and 4 bases at J, with 16 bases between. The CDR3 spells CASSWGRPGFYGYTF. For the CDR3, the DNA is TGTGCCAGCAGCTGGGGCCGGCCTGGTTTCTATGGCTACACCTTC.

This chain uses TRBV6-5 with TRBJ2-7; a weak D match, TRBD2 (5 bases). The CDR3 contains 15 residues. V lost 6 bases and J lost 4, with 19 bases in between. CDR1 is MNHEY, CDR2 SVGAGI, per germline. In nucleotides, the CDR3 is TGTGCCAGCAGCCCAACCCTAAGCGGCTGGTACGAGCAGTACTTC. It specifies CASSPTLSGWYEQYF.